A single T cell receptor (beta chain) is shown here with its context. What it binds is unknown. The data derive from a study of cytomegalovirus exposure and HLA in healthy donors. The CDR3 totals 16 residues. Germline loops: CDR1 KGHSH, CDR2 LQKENI. V lost 0 bases and J 0 bases, leaving 9 bases between the germline ends. Overall study results and limits: Presence/absence analyses rested on an assumption that sequencing depth was roughly uniform across donors. HLA restriction was apparent for most CMV-associated TCR beta chains in a later analysis.

With 60 Vbeta and 13 Jbeta primers, the PCR was carried out. Sequenced by immunoSEQ multiplex PCR; TCRdb stores in-frame clones only, minus some. Of 200,000 to 250,000 clones in the sample, under 90% were seen once. This chain connects TRBV18 to TRBJ1-3; D might be TRBD1 (5 bases). This TCR came from a human donor in good health. The sequenced material came from PBMCs. The CDR3 is CASSPPGHLSGNTIYF. The CDR3 bases are TGTGCCAGCTCACCACCCGGACATCTCTCTGGAAACACCATATATTTT.